The 5 T cell receptor beta chains reported below all come from one sample, sequenced in a study of T cells in Graves' hyperthyroidism and ophthalmopathy. RNA transcripts served as the template for amplifying TCR beta CDR3 regions. A set of HTBI primers served as the primers for a first-round RT-PCR of the TCR CDR3. TCRdb reprocessed the multiplex PCR reads with MiXCR, giving one entry per CDR3 protein. Of hundreds of thousands of distinct CDR3 sequences in the sample, approximately 24% were seen once. The sequenced sample consisted of blood. Every receptor here comes from a woman between 25 and 40 years old with Graves' ophthalmopathy.

The chain joins TRBV6-2 or TRBV6-3 to TRBJ2-5, with D perhaps TRBD1 or TRBD2 (5 bases each). This CDR3 is 21 amino acids long. Between the trimmed V and J ends, which lost 2 bases and 1 base, there was a span of 29 bases. Looked up from germline, CDR1 is MNHEY and CDR2 is SVGEGT. The CDR3 reads CASSYPARGLPWARVQETQYF. The CDR3 DNA sequence: TGTGCCAGCAGTTACCCAGCGCGAGGACTGCCATGGGCCAGGGTCCAAGAGACCCAGTACTTC.

As to this clonotype: At one boundary the junction diverges from the germline segment, which might be a read error. The chain combines TRBV7-9 with TRBJ1-5; 9 nucleotides agree with TRBD1. CDR1 is SEHNR and CDR2 is FQNEAQ in the germline V gene (reference sequence). The CDR3 runs to 14 residues. The CDR3 coding sequence is TGTGTCAGCAGCATAGGGACAGGGATTCAGCCCCAGCATTTT. Translation: CVSSIGTGIQPQHF.

This clonotype was counted ten times or more. The genes are TRBV4-2 and TRBJ2-2, with 11 bases fitting TRBD2. The germline CDR1 and CDR2 sequences are LGHNA and YNFKEQ. The trim removed 5 bases at V and 0 bases at J, leaving 5 bases unmatched. The CDR3 contains 17 residues. The CDR3, as DNA: TGTGCCAGCAGCAAGCTAGCGGGGGGACCGAACACCGGGGAGCTGTTTTTT. Translation: CASSKLAGGPNTGELFF.

The chain combines TRBV5-4 with TRBJ1-1; D uncertain. The CDR3 is made up of 16 amino acids. The germline V and J ends were trimmed by 0 bases and 5 bases, with 17 bases remaining between them. The V gene's germline CDR1 is SGHNT and CDR2 YYREEE (reference sequence). Written as DNA, the CDR3 is TGTGCCAGCAGCTTGGACACCTTCGGGAGCAGGACTGAAGCTTTCTTT. It specifies CASSLDTFGSRTEAFF.

This clonotype was seen only once. With a much larger clone just one base away, this may be a read error. The chain employs TRBV6-2 or TRBV6-3 and TRBJ1-1, with TRBD1 identical over 9 bases. Germline CDR1 reads MNHEY; CDR2 reads SVGEGT. Trimming removed 10 bases from V and 3 bases from J; junction bases left unmatched: 9. The CDR3 is 14 residues long. The CDR3 DNA reads TGTGCCATCAGAAAGACAGGGGGTCACACTGAAGCTTTCTTT. It specifies CAIRKTGGHTEAFF.